The clone carrying this T cell receptor (beta chain) was observed at least ten times. This sample is part of a study of identical twins. TCRdb re-analysed the 5' RACE reads in MiXCR, keeping a single row per CDR3 protein. This sample has roughly 290,000 distinct CDR3 sequences; nearly 9.5% occur once, and the top ten carry 6% to 8.5%. These data are also associated with another study on yellow fever vaccine responses in identical twins.

The material sequenced was CD8+ T cells sorted from blood. The TCR comes from a woman between 18 and 30 years old in good health.

The CDR3 DNA is TGTGCCAGCAGTTACGCTGGGGGGCTAGAGACCCAGTACTTC. Translating gives CASSYAGGLETQYF. The rearrangement links TRBV6-5 to TRBJ2-5; either TRBD1 or TRBD2 may supply D (6 bases each). Germline V gene lookup returns CDR1 MNHEY and CDR2 SVGAGI. The length of the CDR3 is 14 residues. The V gene lost 2 bases and the J gene lost 4 bases, with 11 bases spanning the gap.